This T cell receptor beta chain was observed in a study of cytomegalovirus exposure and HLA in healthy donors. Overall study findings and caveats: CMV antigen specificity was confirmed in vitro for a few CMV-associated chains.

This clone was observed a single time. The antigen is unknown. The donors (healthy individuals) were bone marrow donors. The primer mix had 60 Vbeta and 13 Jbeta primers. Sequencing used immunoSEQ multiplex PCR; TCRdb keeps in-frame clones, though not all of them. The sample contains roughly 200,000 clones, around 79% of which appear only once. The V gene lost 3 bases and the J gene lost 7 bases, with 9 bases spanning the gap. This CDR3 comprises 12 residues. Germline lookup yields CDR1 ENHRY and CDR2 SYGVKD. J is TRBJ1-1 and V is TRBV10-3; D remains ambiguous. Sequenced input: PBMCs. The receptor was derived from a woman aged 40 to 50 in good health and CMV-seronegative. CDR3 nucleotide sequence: TGTGCCATCAGTGATTACGGGAGTGAAGCTTTCTTT. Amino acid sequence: CAISDYGSEAFF.